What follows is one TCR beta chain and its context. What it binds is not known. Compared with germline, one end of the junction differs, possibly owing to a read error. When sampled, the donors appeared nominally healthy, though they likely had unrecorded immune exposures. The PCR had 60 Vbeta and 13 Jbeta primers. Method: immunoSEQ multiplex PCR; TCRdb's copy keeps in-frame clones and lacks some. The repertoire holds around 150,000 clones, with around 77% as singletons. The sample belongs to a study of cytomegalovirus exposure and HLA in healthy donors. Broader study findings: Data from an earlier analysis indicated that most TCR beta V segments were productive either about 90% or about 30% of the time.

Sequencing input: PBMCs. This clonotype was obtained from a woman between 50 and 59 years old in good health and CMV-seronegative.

CDR3 nucleotides: TGTGCCAGCAGCGAAGGGACAGGGGGCCCAACTAATGAAAAACTGTTTTTT. Translated, it gives CASSEGTGGPTNEKLFF. The chain uses TRBV6-1 and TRBJ1-4, with 12 bases lining up with TRBD1. There are 17 residues in the CDR3. Germline CDR1 and CDR2: MNHNS and SASEGT.